This passage covers 26 T cell receptor beta chains from one sample sequenced in a study of blood T cell repertoires in COVID-19. Method: immunoSEQ multiplex PCR; TCRdb's copy keeps in-frame clones and lacks some. The table records more than 95,000 clones, around 90% of them present only once. Input material: peripheral blood. The receptors shown here come from a human donor in a cohort sampled during active COVID-19.

The chain employs TRBV15 and TRBJ2-3; TRBD1 matches 8 bases. The CDR3 is 17 amino acids. Germline V gives CDR1 LNHNV, CDR2 YYDKDF (reference sequence). With V trimmed by 1 base and J by 2 bases, 8 bases remained unmatched. As DNA, the CDR3 is TGTGCCACCAGCAGAGCCCGGACAGGGTCACTCACAGATACGCAGTATTTT. This sequence encodes CATSRARTGSLTDTQYF.

The chain uses TRBV3-1 (or the pseudogene TRBV3-2) and TRBJ1-4; 8 nucleotides agree with TRBD1. CDR1 and CDR2 (germline): LGHDT, YNNKEL (reference sequence). The CDR3 has 15 residues. V gave up 4 bases and J gave up 5 bases; unmatched junction bases: 6. For the CDR3, the DNA is TGTGCCAGCAGCCCCCCGGACAGGGAGAATGAAAAACTGTTTTTT. Translation: CASSPPDRENEKLFF.

This chain links TRBV27 with TRBJ2-1; tentative D call: TRBD1 (6 bases). The germline V gene has CDR1 MNHEY and CDR2 SMNVEV (reference sequence). Trimming cost V 5 bases and J 1 base, with 15 bases left between them. The CDR3 is 16 amino acids. CDR3 amino acids: CASSAAQGRSYNEQFF. CDR3 coding DNA: TGTGCCAGCAGTGCGGCACAGGGCAGATCCTACAATGAGCAGTTCTTC.

The chain employs TRBV7-8 and TRBJ1-2; 9 bases line up with TRBD1. Germline V CDR1 and CDR2: SGHVS, FQNEAQ. V shed 3 bases and J 3 bases; nucleotides not matched to a gene: 5. The CDR3 is 15 amino acids. The CDR3 nucleotides read TGTGCCAGCAGCTTTATAACAGGGGGCTACTATGGCTACACCTTC. Residues: CASSFITGGYYGYTF.

The chain recombines TRBV5-1 with TRBJ2-7, with TRBD1 matching over 7 bases. This CDR3 region has 15 residues. CDR1 is SGHRS, CDR2 YFSETQ, per germline. The V gene end was trimmed by 2 bases and the J gene end by 1 base; junction bases not matched to a gene: 6. CDR3 region: CASSFSGTESYEQYF. The CDR3 DNA is TGCGCCAGCAGCTTTTCCGGGACAGAGTCCTACGAGCAGTACTTC.

This chain links TRBV5-5 with TRBJ2-7; D is possibly TRBD1 (6 bases). Germline CDR1 is SGHKS and CDR2 is YYEKEE (reference sequence). Trimming removed 2 bases from V and 3 bases from J, with 15 bases in between. This CDR3 contains 15 residues. CDR3 in DNA: TGTGCCAGCAGCTTTCATAACAGGGCCCACTACGAGCAGTACTTC. Translated: CASSFHNRAHYEQYF.

This clone occurred many times. The chain is built from TRBV6-5 and TRBJ2-1; TRBD1 matches 7 bases. Trimming at V came to 6 bases and at J to 4 bases, leaving 6 bases not matched to a gene. Germline CDR1 MNHEY, CDR2 SVGAGI. The CDR3 contains 14 residues. The CDR3 DNA reads TGTGCCAGCAGAACAGGGGCTCCTTACAATGAGCAGTTCTTC. Amino acid sequence: CASRTGAPYNEQFF.

The rearrangement joins TRBV5-1 to TRBJ1-5, with 7 bases identical to TRBD1. The germline V gene has CDR1 SGHRS and CDR2 YFSETQ. V shed 0 bases, J shed 2 bases, and the junction held 8 bases outside the gene matches. This CDR3 is 17 amino acids long. The DNA for the CDR3 is TGCGCCAGCAGCTTGGAAGGACAGGTAACGGGCAATCAGCCCCAGCATTTT. It translates to CASSLEGQVTGNQPQHF. Complete variable domain (other parts from reference TRBV5-1 and TRBJ1-5): KAGVTQTPRYLIKTRGQQVTLSCSPISGHRSVSWYQQTPGQGLQFLFEYFSETQRNKGNFPGRFSGRQFSNSRSEMNVSTLELGDSALYLCASSLEGQVTGNQPQHFGDGTRLSIL.

The chain recombines TRBV4-2 with TRBJ2-1; unclear D gene. Trimming cost V 1 base and J 10 bases, with 11 bases left between them. The germline V gene has CDR1 LGHNA and CDR2 YNFKEQ. The CDR3 sequence is 13 residues long. The CDR3 region has the DNA TGTGCCAGCAGCCAAGCAGAGGAGACCGAGCAGTTCTTC. Amino acid sequence: CASSQAEETEQFF.

V usage is TRBV3-1 (or the pseudogene TRBV3-2) and J usage is TRBJ2-2; possibly TRBD1 for D (5 bases). In germline, CDR1 is LGHDT, CDR2 YNNKEL (reference sequence). V dropped 2 bases and J dropped 3 bases, with 7 bases sitting between them. The CDR3 has 14 amino acids. In DNA, the CDR3 is TGTGCCAGCAGCCAAAGACAGTACACCGGGGAGCTGTTTTTT. Residues: CASSQRQYTGELFF.

The chain uses TRBV19 and TRBJ2-3, with TRBD1 matching over 7 bases. The trim removed 0 bases at V and 6 bases at J, leaving 6 bases unmatched. The germline V gene has CDR1 LNHDA and CDR2 SQIVND (reference sequence). The length of the CDR3 is 15 residues. The CDR3 DNA reads as TGTGCCAGTAGTATAGAAAACAGGGGAACGGATACGCAGTATTTT. Its protein is CASSIENRGTDTQYF. Full variable domain (outside the CDR3, taken from reference TRBV19 and TRBJ2-3): DGGITQSPKYLFRKEGQNVTLSCEQNLNHDAMYWYRQDPGQGLRLIYYSQIVNDFQKGDIAEGYSVSREKKESFPLTVTSAQKNPTAFYLCASSIENRGTDTQYFGPGTRLTVL.

This clone was detected a few times. The chain recombines TRBV28 with TRBJ2-5; 7 bases are a match to TRBD1. The V and J ends lost 6 bases and 7 bases, in that order; junction bases with no gene match: 8. Germline-derived CDR1 and CDR2 are MDHEN and SYDVKM. The CDR3 spans 13 residues. CDR3 sequence (DNA): TGTGCCAGCAGGAAGGGGGCTAGGGGGACCCAGTACTTC. Protein sequence: CASRKGARGTQYF.

This rearrangement joins TRBV28 to TRBJ2-1; 10 bases map to TRBD2. The CDR3 length is 14 residues. V trimming: 6 bases; J trimming: 7 bases; junction bases outside the gene matches: 6. In germline, CDR1 is MDHEN, CDR2 SYDVKM. This CDR3 reads CASSLSGRKNEQFF. The CDR3 DNA reads as TGTGCCAGCAGCCTTAGCGGGAGGAAGAATGAGCAGTTCTTC.

J is TRBJ2-1 and V is TRBV7-9; D unresolved. This CDR3 spans 14 amino acids. Germline CDR1 and CDR2: SEHNR and FQNEAQ (reference sequence). With 5 bases removed from V and 5 bases from J, the gap between germline ends came to 13 bases. The CDR3 nucleotides read TGTGCCAGCAGCCCCCAGAACACAGACAATGAGCAGTTCTTC. Translation: CASSPQNTDNEQFF.

The rearrangement uses TRBV7-9 and TRBJ1-4; no clear D gene. Germline loops: CDR1 SEHNR, CDR2 FQNEAQ (reference sequence). V lost 5 bases and J 3 bases, leaving 13 bases between the germline ends. This CDR3 has 15 residues. The CDR3 DNA is TGTGCCAGCAGCCTCAATCCGGTGGCTAATGAAAAACTGTTTTTT. It specifies CASSLNPVANEKLFF.

V usage is TRBV27 and J usage is TRBJ2-2; D gene unclear. This CDR3 is built from 14 residues. Germline V gene sequence: CDR1 MNHEY, CDR2 SMNVEV (reference sequence). Trimming took off 5 bases at V and 4 bases at J, with 11 bases between the two ends. The DNA of the CDR3 is TGTGCCAGCAGTCCTGACCGCGGCACCGGGGAGCTGTTTTTT. Its protein is CASSPDRGTGELFF.

This sequence joins TRBV5-1 and TRBJ1-1, with 10 bases fitting TRBD1. Trimming took 5 bases from V and 5 from J; bases not matched to a gene: 3. The germline gives CDR1 SGHRS, CDR2 YFSETQ. The CDR3 is 13 residues long. The CDR3 DNA follows: TGCGCCAGCAGGCCGGGACAGGGGACTGAAGCTTTCTTT. Translating it yields CASRPGQGTEAFF.

The chain has TRBV29-1 and TRBJ1-1; 9 positions agree with TRBD1. The CDR3 loop spans 14 amino acids. Germline loops: CDR1 SQVTM, CDR2 ANQGSEA. V lost 4 bases and J lost 5; bases outside the gene matches: 8. CDR3: CSVALTGGWTEAFF. The DNA for the CDR3 is TGCAGCGTTGCTCTAACAGGGGGCTGGACTGAAGCTTTCTTT.

The CDR3 reads CASSLRTGHTGELFF. The CDR3 DNA reads as TGTGCCAGCAGTTTAAGGACAGGGCACACCGGGGAGCTGTTTTTT. The chain combines TRBV6-6 with TRBJ2-2, with 8 bases identical to TRBD1. The CDR3 runs 15 residues. The ends lost 4 bases at V and 3 bases at J; junction bases unmatched: 4. CDR1 is MNHNY and CDR2 is SVGAGI in the germline V gene (reference sequence).

The chain is built from TRBV11-3 and TRBJ2-5; the D gene is possibly TRBD2 (7 bases). Trimming cost V 4 bases and J 0 bases, with 15 bases left between them. The germline CDR1 and CDR2 sequences are SGHNT and YENEEA. The CDR3 loop spans 16 amino acids. CDR3 loop: CASSSGAGVYQETQYF. The CDR3, as DNA: TGTGCCAGCAGCTCGGGGGCGGGGGTGTACCAAGAGACCCAGTACTTC.

This chain connects TRBV7-9 to TRBJ1-2; D is unresolved. Trimming cost V 0 bases and J 4 bases, with 12 bases left between them. The germline V gene has CDR1 SEHNR and CDR2 FQNEAQ (reference sequence). The CDR3 sequence is 15 residues long. DNA for the CDR3: TGTGCCAGCAGCTTAGCGATCTCGGGAGGCTATGGCTACACCTTC. Its protein product is CASSLAISGGYGYTF. Variable domain in full (rest from reference TRBV7-9 and TRBJ1-2): DTGVSQNPRHKITKRGQNVTFRCDPISEHNRLYWYRQTLGQGPEFLTYFQNEAQLEKSRLLSDRFSAERPKGSFSTLEIQRTEQGDSAMYLCASSLAISGGYGYTFGSGTRLTVV.

This chain connects TRBV5-1 to TRBJ1-1; D may be TRBD1 (5 bases). The ends were cut back, 4 bases at V and 2 bases at J, with 15 bases in the middle. This CDR3 has 15 residues. The germline CDR1 and CDR2 sequences are SGHRS and YFSETQ. CDR3 sequence (DNA): TGCGCCAGCAGCATGGGACTGACGATAAACACTGAAGCTTTCTTT. Protein: CASSMGLTINTEAFF.

This chain uses TRBV7-2 with TRBJ1-1, with D possibly being TRBD1 (5 bases). V lost 3 bases to trimming and J lost 5 bases, with 28 bases between them. CDR1 and CDR2 from the germline V gene are SGHTA and FQGNSA. This CDR3 region has 19 residues. DNA of the CDR3: TGTGCCAGCAGCTTGAAGGTGGGCGTTGGGGGGGTCAAGAAGACTGAAGCTTTCTTT. The encoded protein is CASSLKVGVGGVKKTEAFF.

CDR3 sequence: CASSLPVTDTQYF. CDR3 nucleotide sequence: TGTGCCAGCAGCTTACCAGTTACAGATACGCAGTATTTT. The rearrangement joins TRBV7-2 to TRBJ2-3; D not resolved. V lost 2 bases to trimming and J lost 3 bases, with 6 bases between them. The germline gives CDR1 SGHTA, CDR2 FQGNSA. This CDR3 comprises 13 residues.

The sample holds a few counts of this clone. The V gene is TRBV7-2, the J gene TRBJ2-4; D remains unclear. Germline V gene lookup returns CDR1 SGHTA and CDR2 FQGNSA. The ends were cut back, 5 bases at V and 0 bases at J, with 14 bases in the middle. This CDR3 contains 16 residues. Here the CDR3 DNA reads TGTGCCAGCAGCGAATCGACACTTCTAGCCAAAAACATTCAGTACTTC. Translation gives CASSESTLLAKNIQYF.

The chain recombines TRBV7-9 with TRBJ1-1; the D is unclear. The CDR3 sequence is 12 residues long. The V gene's germline CDR1 is SEHNR and CDR2 FQNEAQ (reference sequence). Trimming removed 5 bases from V and 9 bases from J, with 13 bases in between. The CDR3 region has the DNA TGTGCCAGCAGCCTCTCAGTGGAGAAAGCTTTCTTT. It translates to CASSLSVEKAFF.